This T cell receptor (beta chain) was sequenced during a study of OX40 agonist ivuxolimab in advanced cancers. The CDR3 is 16 residues long. V dropped 1 base and J dropped 7 bases, with 20 bases sitting between them. Assay: immunoSEQ multiplex PCR; the TCRdb copy retains only in-frame clones and omits some. The profile shows more than 60,000 clones, around 81% of them singletons. This receptor was identified in an adult with an advanced solid tumor such as melanoma, head and neck, liver or kidney cancer. J is TRBJ1-2 and V is TRBV5-3, with D possibly matching TRBD1 (6 bases). TRBV5-3 qualifies as an ORF whose function is uncertain. The material was CD4+ or CD8+ T cells sorted from blood, obtained in a trial of the OX40 agonist ivuxolimab. The CDR3 loop is CARSLIAYPRGGGYTF. CDR3 in DNA: TGTGCCAGAAGCTTGATAGCTTATCCCAGGGGTGGTGGCTACACCTTC.